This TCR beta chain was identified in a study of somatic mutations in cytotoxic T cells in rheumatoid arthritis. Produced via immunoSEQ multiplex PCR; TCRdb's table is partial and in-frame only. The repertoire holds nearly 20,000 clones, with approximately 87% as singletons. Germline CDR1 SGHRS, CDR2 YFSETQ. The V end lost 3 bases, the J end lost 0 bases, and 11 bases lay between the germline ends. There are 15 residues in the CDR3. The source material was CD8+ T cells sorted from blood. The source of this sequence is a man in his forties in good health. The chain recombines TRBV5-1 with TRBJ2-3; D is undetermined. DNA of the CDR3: TGCGCCAGCAGCTGGCGCCGTACTAGCACAGATACGCAGTATTTT. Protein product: CASSWRRTSTDTQYF.